These 9 T cell receptor beta chains originate from one sample sequenced in a study of blood T cells in healthy people across ages. Combining a sample-barcoded 5' primer with a J-beta primer mix, a second PCR ran for roughly 6 to 12 cycles. MiXCR was run by TCRdb on the 5' RACE reads, yielding one entry per CDR3 protein. The sample includes hundreds of thousands of distinct CDR3 sequences, 45% to 70% of them seen just once. What was sequenced was blood. Receptors originate from a man aged 40-55 years in good health.

The V gene is TRBV28, the J gene TRBJ2-1; no definite D call. Trimming pared 6 bases from V and 8 bases from J, leaving 20 bases between. Germline V gene sequence: CDR1 MDHEN, CDR2 SYDVKM. The CDR3 totals 15 residues. In DNA, the CDR3 is TGTGCCAGCAGAGCGACTGATGAACGAGGCGATGAGCAGTTCTTC. Translating gives CASRATDERGDEQFF.

This chain links TRBV27 with TRBJ1-2; TRBD1 matches at 8 bases. Germline lookup yields CDR1 MNHEY and CDR2 SMNVEV (reference sequence). Trimming took 8 bases from V and 8 from J; bases not matched to a gene: 13. This CDR3 is built from 14 residues. The CDR3 loop reads CASALGQGLGGYTF. For the CDR3, the DNA is TGTGCCAGCGCATTAGGACAGGGTCTGGGCGGCTACACCTTC.

This sequence joins TRBV28 and TRBJ1-6; 10 bases line up with TRBD1. The junction had 9 bases not matched to a gene; V was cut back by 10 bases and J by 9 bases. The CDR3 has 14 residues. Germline V gives CDR1 MDHEN, CDR2 SYDVKM. The CDR3 loop is CATRGTGDRSPLHF. CDR3 coding DNA: TGTGCCACCAGGGGGACAGGGGATCGTTCACCCCTCCACTTT.

This clonotype was seen only once. V is TRBV28 and J is TRBJ2-5, with D possibly TRBD1 on 6 matching bases. V lost 6 bases, J lost 5 bases, and 19 bases lay in between. The CDR3 spans 15 residues. CDR1 is MDHEN and CDR2 is SYDVKM in the germline V gene. The CDR3 DNA follows: TGTGCCAGCAGATCAGCACAAGCCAGGGGCGAGACCCAGTACTTC. Its protein product is CASRSAQARGETQYF.

This clonotype was counted between two and nine times. V usage is TRBV7-2 and J usage is TRBJ2-1; no clear D gene. Germline V gives CDR1 SGHTA, CDR2 FQGNSA. V was cut by 6 bases and J by 2 bases, with 5 bases left in between. The CDR3 consists of 12 residues. The CDR3 bases are TGTGCCAGCAGTCCGACCTACAATGAGCAGTTCTTC. Amino acids: CASSPTYNEQFF.

The CDR3 DNA is TGTGCCAGCAGTGAATTTTGGACAGGGGTCGGCTACACCTTC. Protein product: CASSEFWTGVGYTF. The V gene is TRBV25-1, the J gene TRBJ1-2; the match to TRBD1 covers 9 bases. V lost 1 base, J lost 8 bases, and 5 bases stayed unmatched. The CDR3 length is 14 residues. Germline V CDR1 and CDR2: MGHDK, SYGVNS.

In DNA form, the CDR3 reads TGCAGCGTTGAAACTAGGGAGGAGACCCAGTACTTC. Its protein is CSVETREETQYF. The V call is TRBV29-1, the J call TRBJ2-7; tentative D call: TRBD2 (5 bases). Matching the DNA end better, TRBJ2-5 makes the J call doubtful. Germline loops: CDR1 SQVTM, CDR2 ANQGSEA. The CDR3 totals 12 residues.

The chain carries TRBV20-1 and TRBJ1-2; TRBD1 is a possible D gene (6 bases). V dropped 5 bases and J dropped 3 bases, with 7 bases sitting between them. In germline, CDR1 is DFQATT, CDR2 SNEGSKA (reference sequence). This CDR3 region has 11 residues. DNA of the CDR3: TGCAGTGCTGGGACATACTATGGCTACACCTTC. Its protein is CSAGTYYGYTF.

V gene TRBV20-1 combines with J gene TRBJ1-6, with no clear D. Germline assignment: CDR1 DFQATT and CDR2 SNEGSKA (reference sequence). V shed 5 bases and J shed 10 bases, with 21 bases lying between them. The CDR3 length is 15 residues. The CDR3 nucleotides read TGCAGTGCTCCCCGGGTTGGGCCTGGCAGCTCACCCCTCCACTTT. Translated: CSAPRVGPGSSPLHF.